A selection of T cell receptor beta chains follows, all from one sample in a study of CD8+CD57+ T cells in acquired aplastic anemia. TCRdb itself ran the reads through MiXCR, one entry per CDR3 protein. The sample includes 150,000 or so distinct CDR3 sequences, more than 45% seen only once; the top ten take around 1.1%. Sequencing input: sorted CD4+, CD8+, or CD8+CD57+ T cells (not recorded which) from PBMCs. Source of these receptors: a human donor with aplastic anemia. The CDR3 runs from the conserved cysteine through the conserved F or W. The D gene is left open where the match is weak. The size field is filled for only some rows; it gives once, few, many or a size class.

V: TRBV6-1
D: TRBD1
J: TRBJ1-4
size: NA
DNA: TGTGCCAGCAGGGACAGGGCTACTAATGAAAAACTGTTTTTT
CDR3: CASRDRATNEKLFF

V: TRBV29-1
D: TRBD1
J: TRBJ2-2
size: NA
DNA: TGCAGCGTTTACGACAGGGGGCCGGCCGGGGAGCTGTTTTTT
CDR3: CSVYDRGPAGELFF

V: TRBV7-2
D: TRBD2
J: TRBJ2-1
size: few
DNA: TGTGCCAGCAGCGCGACTAGCGGGGGGGCCTTTTTGAATGGGGAGCAGTTCTTC
CDR3: CASSATSGGAFLNGEQFF

V: TRBV12-3/TRBV12-4
D: TRBD2
J: TRBJ2-2
size: few
DNA: TGTGCCAGCAGTTCTTTACCCGGGACTAGCGGGGGGAACACCGGGGAGCTGTTTTTT
CDR3: CASSSLPGTSGGNTGELFF

V: TRBV10-2
D: NA
J: TRBJ1-3
size: NA
DNA: TGCGCCACCACCGATATCAAGGGGAGGGGTAGATCTGGAAACACCATATATTTT
CDR3: CATTDIKGRGRSGNTIYF

V: TRBV7-8
D: TRBD1
J: TRBJ1-1
size: many
DNA: TGTGCCAGCAGCTTAGCTCCCCAGGGGGACACTGAAGCTTTCTTT
CDR3: CASSLAPQGDTEAFF

V: TRBV12-3/TRBV12-4
D: NA
J: TRBJ2-4
size: NA
DNA: TGTGCCAGCACCCGCGGGGCATTTGTCGGGGAAAACATTCAGTACTTC
CDR3: CASTRGAFVGENIQYF

V: TRBV7-2
D: NA
J: TRBJ1-1
size: many
DNA: TGTGCCAGCAGCTCACGCCAACAGGGAAAAGCTTTCTTT
CDR3: CASSSRQQGKAFF

V: TRBV6-1
D: NA
J: TRBJ2-1
size: many
DNA: TGTGCCAGCAGCCTACAGGGAATTTACAATGAGCAGTTCTTC
CDR3: CASSLQGIYNEQFF

V: TRBV28
D: TRBD2
J: TRBJ2-5
size: NA
DNA: TGTGCCAGCAGTATGGGACTAGCGGGAGTAGGGGGCCAAGAGACCCAGTACTTC
CDR3: CASSMGLAGVGGQETQYF

V: TRBV20-1
D: NA
J: TRBJ2-5
size: many
DNA: TGCAGTGCTAGTTACGGTCAAGAGACCCAGTACTTC
CDR3: CSASYGQETQYF

V: TRBV5-1
D: NA
J: TRBJ2-1
size: NA
DNA: TGCGCCAGCAGCTTGGTTGGAGGGGGCTCCTACAATGAGCAGTTCTTC
CDR3: CASSLVGGGSYNEQFF

V: TRBV4-2
D: TRBD2
J: TRBJ2-3
size: NA
DNA: TGTGCCAGCAGCCCTCGGACTAGCGGGGGTCGCACAGATACGCAGTATTTT
CDR3: CASSPRTSGGRTDTQYF

V: TRBV20-1
D: TRBD2
J: TRBJ2-3
size: NA
DNA: TGCAGTCTGCTTATTACCGGGACTAGCGGAAAAGATACGCAGTATTTT
CDR3: CSLLITGTSGKDTQYF